The clone carrying this TCR beta chain has at least ten counts. Its antigen is undetermined. The CDR3 has 16 residues. V lost 5 bases to trimming and J lost 2 bases; unmatched junction nucleotides: 2. The data are from a study of response to subunit inactivated influenza vaccine. General study results and limits: That few new T cells are recruited by each seasonal influenza vaccination was the authors' suggestion.

TCRdb reprocessed the RT-PCR reads with MiXCR, giving one entry per CDR3 protein. Of hundreds of thousands of distinct CDR3 sequences in the sample, around 16% were seen once. The sample in question was PBMCs from blood, obtained roughly 12 days after vaccination. This TCR came from a man between 45 and 60 years old who received an inactivated influenza vaccine. The V gene is TRBV12-3 or TRBV12-4, the J gene TRBJ2-3; 15 bases are a match to TRBD2. The CDR3 DNA is TGTGCCAGCAGTGGGACTAGCGGGGGGCCCACAGATACGCAGTATTTT. This codes for CASSGTSGGPTDTQYF.